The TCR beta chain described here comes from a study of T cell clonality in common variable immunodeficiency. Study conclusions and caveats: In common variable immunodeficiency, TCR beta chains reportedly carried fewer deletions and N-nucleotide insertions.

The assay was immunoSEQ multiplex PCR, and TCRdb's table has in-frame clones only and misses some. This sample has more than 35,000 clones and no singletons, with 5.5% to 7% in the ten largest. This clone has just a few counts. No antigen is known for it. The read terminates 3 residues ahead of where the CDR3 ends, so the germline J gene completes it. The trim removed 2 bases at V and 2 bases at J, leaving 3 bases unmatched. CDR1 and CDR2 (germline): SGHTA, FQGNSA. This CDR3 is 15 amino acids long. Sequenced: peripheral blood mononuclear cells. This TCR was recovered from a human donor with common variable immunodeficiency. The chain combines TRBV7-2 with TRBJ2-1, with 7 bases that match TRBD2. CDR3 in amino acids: CASSLSSGTYNEQFF. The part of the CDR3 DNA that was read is TGTGCCAGCAGCTTAAGCAGCGGGACCTACAATGAG.